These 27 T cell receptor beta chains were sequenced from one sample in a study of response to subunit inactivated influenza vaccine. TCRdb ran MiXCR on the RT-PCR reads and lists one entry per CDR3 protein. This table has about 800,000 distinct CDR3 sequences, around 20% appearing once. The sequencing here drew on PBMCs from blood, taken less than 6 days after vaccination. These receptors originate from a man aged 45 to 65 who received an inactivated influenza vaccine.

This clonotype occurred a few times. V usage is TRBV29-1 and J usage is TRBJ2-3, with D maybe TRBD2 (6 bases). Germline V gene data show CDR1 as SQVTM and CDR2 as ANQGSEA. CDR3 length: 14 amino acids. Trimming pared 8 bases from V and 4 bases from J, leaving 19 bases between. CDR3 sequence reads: CSPLMTGEADTQYF. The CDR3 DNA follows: TGCAGCCCCCTGATGACGGGAGAGGCAGATACGCAGTATTTT.

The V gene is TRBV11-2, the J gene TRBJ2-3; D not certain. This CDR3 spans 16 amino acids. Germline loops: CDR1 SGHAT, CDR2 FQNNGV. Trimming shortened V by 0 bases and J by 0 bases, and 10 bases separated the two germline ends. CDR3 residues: CASSLDPLESTDTQYF. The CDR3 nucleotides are TGTGCCAGCAGCTTAGACCCCCTGGAAAGCACAGATACGCAGTATTTT. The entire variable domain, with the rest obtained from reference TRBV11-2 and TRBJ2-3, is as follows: EAGVAQSPRYKIIEKRQSVAFWCNPISGHATLYWYQQILGQGPKLLIQFQNNGVVDDSQLPKDRFSAERLKGVDSTLKIQPAKLEDSAVYLCASSLDPLESTDTQYFGPGTRLTVL.

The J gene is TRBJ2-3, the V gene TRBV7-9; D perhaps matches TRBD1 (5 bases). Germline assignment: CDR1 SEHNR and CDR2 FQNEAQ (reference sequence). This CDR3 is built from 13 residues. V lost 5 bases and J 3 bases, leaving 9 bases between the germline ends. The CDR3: CASSTRQTDTQYF. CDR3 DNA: TGTGCCAGCAGCACCCGACAGACAGATACGCAGTATTTT. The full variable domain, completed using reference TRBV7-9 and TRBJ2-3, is DTGVSQNPRHKITKRGQNVTFRCDPISEHNRLYWYRQTLGQGPEFLTYFQNEAQLEKSRLLSDRFSAERPKGSFSTLEIQRTEQGDSAMYLCASSTRQTDTQYFGPGTRLTVL.

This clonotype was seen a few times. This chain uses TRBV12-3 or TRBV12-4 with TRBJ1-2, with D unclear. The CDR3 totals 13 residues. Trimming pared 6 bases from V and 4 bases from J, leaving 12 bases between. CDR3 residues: CASRTYSSYGYTF. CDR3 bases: TGTGCCAGCAGGACCTACTCCAGCTATGGCTACACCTTC.

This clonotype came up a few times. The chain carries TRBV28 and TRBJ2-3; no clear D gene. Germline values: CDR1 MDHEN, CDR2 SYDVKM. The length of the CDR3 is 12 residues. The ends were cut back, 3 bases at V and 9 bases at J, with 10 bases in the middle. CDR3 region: CASSLSTVTQYF. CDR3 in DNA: TGTGCCAGCAGTTTGAGCACAGTCACGCAGTATTTT. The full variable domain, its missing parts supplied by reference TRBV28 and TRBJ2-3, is DVKVTQSSRYLVKRTGEKVFLECVQDMDHENMFWYRQDPGLGLRLIYFSYDVKMKEKGDIPEGYSVSREKKERFSLILESASTNQTSMYLCASSLSTVTQYFGPGTRLTVL.

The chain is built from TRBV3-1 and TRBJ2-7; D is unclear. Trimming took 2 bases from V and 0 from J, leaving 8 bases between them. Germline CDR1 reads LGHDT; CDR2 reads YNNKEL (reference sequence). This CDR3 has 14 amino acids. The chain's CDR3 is CASSQMGSSYEQYF. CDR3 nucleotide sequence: TGTGCCAGCAGCCAAATGGGATCCTCCTACGAGCAGTACTTC.

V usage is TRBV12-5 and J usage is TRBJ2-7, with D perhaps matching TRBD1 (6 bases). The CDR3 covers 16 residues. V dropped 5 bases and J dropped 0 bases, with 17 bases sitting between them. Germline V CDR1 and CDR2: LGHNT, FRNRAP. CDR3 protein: CASGPPWDTTSYEQYF. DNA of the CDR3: TGTGCTAGTGGTCCTCCATGGGACACAACCTCCTACGAGCAGTACTTC.

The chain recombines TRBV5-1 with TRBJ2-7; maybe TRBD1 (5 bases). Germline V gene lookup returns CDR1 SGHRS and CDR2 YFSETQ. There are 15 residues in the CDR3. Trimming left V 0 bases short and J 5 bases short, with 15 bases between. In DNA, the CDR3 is TGCGCCAGCAGCTTGGAGGCCCAGGGTATCCACGAGCAGTACTTC. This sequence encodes CASSLEAQGIHEQYF.

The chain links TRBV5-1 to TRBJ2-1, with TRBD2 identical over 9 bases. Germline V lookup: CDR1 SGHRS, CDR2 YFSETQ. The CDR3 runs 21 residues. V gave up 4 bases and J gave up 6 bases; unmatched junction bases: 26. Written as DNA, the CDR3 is TGCGCCAGCAGCATGGGACAGCCGGACATGTGGCGGGAGGGCCTCTCCAATGAGCAGTTCTTC. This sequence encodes CASSMGQPDMWREGLSNEQFF.

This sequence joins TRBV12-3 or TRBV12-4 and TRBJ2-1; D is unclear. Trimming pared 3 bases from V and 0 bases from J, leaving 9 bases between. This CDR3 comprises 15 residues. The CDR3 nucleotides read TGTGCCAGCAGTTTTTCCACTATCTCCTACAATGAGCAGTTCTTC. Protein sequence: CASSFSTISYNEQFF.

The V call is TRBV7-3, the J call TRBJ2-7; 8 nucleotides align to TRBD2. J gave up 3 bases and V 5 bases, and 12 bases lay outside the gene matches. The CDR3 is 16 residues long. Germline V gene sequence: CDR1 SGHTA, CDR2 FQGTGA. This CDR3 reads CASSRGSGLELYEQYF. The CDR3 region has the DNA TGTGCCAGCAGCAGGGGTTCGGGACTAGAACTCTACGAGCAGTACTTC.

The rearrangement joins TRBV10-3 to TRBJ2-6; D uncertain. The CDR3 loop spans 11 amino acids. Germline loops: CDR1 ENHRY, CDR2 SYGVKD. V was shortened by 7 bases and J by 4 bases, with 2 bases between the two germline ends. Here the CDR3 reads CAITGANVLTF. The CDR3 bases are TGTGCCATCACCGGGGCCAACGTCCTGACTTTC.

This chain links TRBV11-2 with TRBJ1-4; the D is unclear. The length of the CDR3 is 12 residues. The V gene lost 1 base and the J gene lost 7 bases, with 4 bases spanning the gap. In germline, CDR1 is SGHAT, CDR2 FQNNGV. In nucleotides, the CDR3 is TGTGCCAGCAGCTTAGGGGTTGAAAAACTGTTTTTT. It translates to CASSLGVEKLFF.

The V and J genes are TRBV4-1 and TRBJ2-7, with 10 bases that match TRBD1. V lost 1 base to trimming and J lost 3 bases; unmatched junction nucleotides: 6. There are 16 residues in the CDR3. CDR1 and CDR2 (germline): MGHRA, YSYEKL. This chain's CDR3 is CASSQAGTGVNYEQYF. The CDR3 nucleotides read TGCGCCAGCAGCCAAGCCGGGACAGGGGTAAACTACGAGCAGTACTTC.

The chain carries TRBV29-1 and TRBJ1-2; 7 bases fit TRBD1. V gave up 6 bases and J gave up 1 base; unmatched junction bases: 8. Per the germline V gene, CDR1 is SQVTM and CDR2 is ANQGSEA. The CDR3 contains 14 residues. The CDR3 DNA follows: TGCAGCGTCGGAGGACAGGACGGTAACTATGGCTACACCTTC. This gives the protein CSVGGQDGNYGYTF.

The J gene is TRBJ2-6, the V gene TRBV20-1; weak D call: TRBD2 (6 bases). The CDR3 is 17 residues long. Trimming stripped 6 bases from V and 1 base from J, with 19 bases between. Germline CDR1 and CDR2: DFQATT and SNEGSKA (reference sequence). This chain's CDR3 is CSASEGLRSSGANVLTF. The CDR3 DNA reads TGCAGTGCCTCGGAGGGACTCAGAAGTTCTGGGGCCAACGTCCTGACTTTC.

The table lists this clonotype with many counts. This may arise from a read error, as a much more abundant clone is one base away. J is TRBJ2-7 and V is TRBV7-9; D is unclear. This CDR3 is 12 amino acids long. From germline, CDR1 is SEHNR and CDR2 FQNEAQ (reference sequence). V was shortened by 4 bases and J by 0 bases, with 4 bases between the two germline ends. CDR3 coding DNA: TGTGCCAGCAGCTCGAGCTCCTACGAGCAGTACTTC. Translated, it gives CASSSSSYEQYF.

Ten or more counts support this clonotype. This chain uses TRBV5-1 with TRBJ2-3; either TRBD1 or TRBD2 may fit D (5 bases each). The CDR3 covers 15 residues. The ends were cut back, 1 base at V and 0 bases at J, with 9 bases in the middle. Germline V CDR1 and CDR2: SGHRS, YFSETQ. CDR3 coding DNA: TGCGCCAGCAGCTTGTGGGGACCTAGCACAGATACGCAGTATTTT. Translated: CASSLWGPSTDTQYF.

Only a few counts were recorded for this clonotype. The CDR3 DNA reads TGTGCCAGCAGTTGGAATTCAGTCACAGATACGCAGTATTTT. It encodes CASSWNSVTDTQYF. The chain combines TRBV12-3 or TRBV12-4 with TRBJ2-3, with D unclear. V gave up 4 bases and J gave up 2 bases, with 10 bases separating them. This CDR3 has 14 residues.

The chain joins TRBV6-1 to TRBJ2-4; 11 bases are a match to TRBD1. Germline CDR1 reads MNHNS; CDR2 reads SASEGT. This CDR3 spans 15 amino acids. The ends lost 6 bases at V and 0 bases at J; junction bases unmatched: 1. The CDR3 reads CASRGQGGAKNIQYF. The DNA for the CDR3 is TGTGCCAGCAGGGGACAGGGGGGAGCCAAAAACATTCAGTACTTC.

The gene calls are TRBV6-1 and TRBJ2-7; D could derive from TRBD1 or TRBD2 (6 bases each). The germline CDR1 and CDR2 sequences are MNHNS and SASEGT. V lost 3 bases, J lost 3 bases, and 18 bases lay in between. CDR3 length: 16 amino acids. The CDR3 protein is CASSDSRGRGGYEQYF. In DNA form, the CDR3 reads TGTGCCAGCAGTGATTCCCGAGGCAGGGGAGGCTACGAGCAGTACTTC.

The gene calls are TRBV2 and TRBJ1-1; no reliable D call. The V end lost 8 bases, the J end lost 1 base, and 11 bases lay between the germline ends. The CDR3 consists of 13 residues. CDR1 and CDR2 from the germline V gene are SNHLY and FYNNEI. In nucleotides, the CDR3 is TGTGCCAGCCTCCGACAATGGAACACTGAAGCTTTCTTT. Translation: CASLRQWNTEAFF.

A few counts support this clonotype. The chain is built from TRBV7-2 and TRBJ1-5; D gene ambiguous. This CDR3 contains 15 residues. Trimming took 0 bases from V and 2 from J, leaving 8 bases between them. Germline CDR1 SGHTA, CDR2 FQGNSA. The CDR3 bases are TGTGCCAGCAGCTTAGCAGGGTATCGCAATCAGCCCCAGCATTTT. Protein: CASSLAGYRNQPQHF.

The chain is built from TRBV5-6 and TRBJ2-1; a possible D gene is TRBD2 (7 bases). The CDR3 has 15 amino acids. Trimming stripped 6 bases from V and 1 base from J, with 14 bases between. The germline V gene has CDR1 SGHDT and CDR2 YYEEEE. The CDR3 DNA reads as TGTGCCAGCACGCCAGGGGAGGGATCCTACAATGAGCAGTTCTTC. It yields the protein CASTPGEGSYNEQFF.

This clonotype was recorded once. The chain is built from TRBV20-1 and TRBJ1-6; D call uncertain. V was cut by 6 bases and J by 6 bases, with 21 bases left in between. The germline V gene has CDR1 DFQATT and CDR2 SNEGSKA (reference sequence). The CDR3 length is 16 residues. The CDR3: CSAEGFTVARNSPLHF. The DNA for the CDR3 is TGCAGTGCCGAGGGATTTACGGTGGCGCGTAATTCACCCCTCCACTTT.

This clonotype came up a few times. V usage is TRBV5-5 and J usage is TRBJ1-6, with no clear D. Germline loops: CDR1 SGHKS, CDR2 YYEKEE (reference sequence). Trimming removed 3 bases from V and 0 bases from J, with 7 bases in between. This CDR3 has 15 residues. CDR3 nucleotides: TGTGCCAGCAGCTCGACAACCTCCTATAATTCACCCCTCCACTTT. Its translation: CASSSTTSYNSPLHF. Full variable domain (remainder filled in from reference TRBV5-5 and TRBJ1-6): DAGVTQSPTHLIKTRGQQVTLRCSPISGHKSVSWYQQVLGQGPQFIFQYYEKEERGRGNFPDRFSARQFPNYSSELNVNALLLGDSALYLCASSSTTSYNSPLHFGNGTRLTVT.

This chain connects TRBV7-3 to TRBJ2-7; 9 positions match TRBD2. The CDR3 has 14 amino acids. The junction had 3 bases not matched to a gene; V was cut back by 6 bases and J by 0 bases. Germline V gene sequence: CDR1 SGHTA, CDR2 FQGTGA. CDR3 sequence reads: CASSSSGNSYEQYF. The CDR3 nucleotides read TGTGCCAGCAGTTCTAGCGGGAACTCCTACGAGCAGTACTTC.